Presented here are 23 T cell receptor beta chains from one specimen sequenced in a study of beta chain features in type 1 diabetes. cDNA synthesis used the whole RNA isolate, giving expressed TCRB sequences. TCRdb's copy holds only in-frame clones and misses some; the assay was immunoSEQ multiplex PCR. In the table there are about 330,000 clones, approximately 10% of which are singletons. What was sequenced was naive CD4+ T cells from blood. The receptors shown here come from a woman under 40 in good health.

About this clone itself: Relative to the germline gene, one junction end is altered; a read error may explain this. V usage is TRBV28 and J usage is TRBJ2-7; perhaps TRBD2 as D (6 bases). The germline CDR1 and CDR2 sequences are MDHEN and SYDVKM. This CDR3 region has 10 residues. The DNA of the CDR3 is TGTGCCAGCAGTCACCGGGACTTCCAATTC. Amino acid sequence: CASSHRDFQF.

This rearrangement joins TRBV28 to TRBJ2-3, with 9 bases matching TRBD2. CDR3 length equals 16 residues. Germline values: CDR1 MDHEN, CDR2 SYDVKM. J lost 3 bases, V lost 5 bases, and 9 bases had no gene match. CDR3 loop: CASSGPGGRGTDTQYF. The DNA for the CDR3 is TGTGCCAGCAGTGGCCCGGGCGGGAGGGGGACAGATACGCAGTATTTT.

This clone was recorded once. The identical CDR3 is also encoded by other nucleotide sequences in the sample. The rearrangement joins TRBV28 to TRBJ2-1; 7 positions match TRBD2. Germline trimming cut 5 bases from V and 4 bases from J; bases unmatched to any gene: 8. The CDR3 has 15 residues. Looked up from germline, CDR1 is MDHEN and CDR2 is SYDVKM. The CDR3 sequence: CASSPASGPYNEQFF. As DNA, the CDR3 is TGTGCCAGCAGTCCCGCTAGCGGCCCTTACAATGAGCAGTTCTTC. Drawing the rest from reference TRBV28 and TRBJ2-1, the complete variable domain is DVKVTQSSRYLVKRTGEKVFLECVQDMDHENMFWYRQDPGLGLRLIYFSYDVKMKEKGDIPEGYSVSREKKERFSLILESASTNQTSMYLCASSPASGPYNEQFFGPGTRLTVL.

CDR3 coding DNA: TGTGCCAGCAGTTCGGGACAGTCCTACGAGCAGTACTTC. It translates to CASSSGQSYEQYF. The rearrangement uses TRBV6-5 and TRBJ2-7; TRBD1 aligns across 7 bases. Germline CDR1 is MNHEY and CDR2 is SVGAGI. The length of the CDR3 is 13 residues. J lost 1 base, V lost 4 bases, and 1 base had no gene match.

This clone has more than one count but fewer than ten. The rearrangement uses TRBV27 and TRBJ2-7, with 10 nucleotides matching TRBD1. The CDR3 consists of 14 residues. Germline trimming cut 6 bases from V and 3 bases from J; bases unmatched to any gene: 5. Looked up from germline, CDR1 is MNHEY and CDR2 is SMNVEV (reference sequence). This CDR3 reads CASRAGTGVYEQYF. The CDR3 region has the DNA TGTGCCAGCAGAGCCGGGACAGGGGTCTACGAGCAGTACTTC.

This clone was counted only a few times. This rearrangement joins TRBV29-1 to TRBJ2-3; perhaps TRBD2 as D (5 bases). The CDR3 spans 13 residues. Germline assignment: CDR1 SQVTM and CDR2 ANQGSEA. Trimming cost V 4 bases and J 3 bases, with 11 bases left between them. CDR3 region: CSVGGRGTDTQYF. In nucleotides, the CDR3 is TGCAGCGTTGGAGGGAGAGGAACAGATACGCAGTATTTT.

Here the CDR3 reads CASSRTSGFNEQYF. The CDR3 DNA follows: TGCGCCAGCAGCAGAACTTCAGGGTTCAACGAGCAGTACTTC. The chain employs TRBV5-1 and TRBJ2-7; D may be TRBD1 (5 bases). The CDR3 has 14 residues. CDR1 is SGHRS and CDR2 is YFSETQ in the germline V gene. Deletions cut 4 bases from V and 5 bases from J, with 16 bases between. The variable domain in full, completed from reference TRBV5-1 and TRBJ2-7, reads KAGVTQTPRYLIKTRGQQVTLSCSPISGHRSVSWYQQTPGQGLQFLFEYFSETQRNKGNFPGRFSGRQFSNSRSEMNVSTLELGDSALYLCASSRTSGFNEQYFGPGTRLTVT.

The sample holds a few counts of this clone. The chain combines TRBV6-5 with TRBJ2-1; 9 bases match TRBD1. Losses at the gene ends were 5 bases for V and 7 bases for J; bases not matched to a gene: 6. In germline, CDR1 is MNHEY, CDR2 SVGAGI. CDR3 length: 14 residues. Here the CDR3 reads CASSLRQGVNEQFF. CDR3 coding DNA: TGTGCCAGCAGTCTCAGACAGGGGGTAAATGAGCAGTTCTTC.

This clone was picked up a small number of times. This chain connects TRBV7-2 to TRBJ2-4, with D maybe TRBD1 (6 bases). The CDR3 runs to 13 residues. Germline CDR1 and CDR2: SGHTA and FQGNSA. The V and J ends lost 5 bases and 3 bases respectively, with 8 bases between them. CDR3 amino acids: CASSRDNKNIQYF. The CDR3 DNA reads TGTGCCAGCAGCCGGGACAACAAAAACATTCAGTACTTC.

CDR3 in amino acids: CASSFGGAEQYF. The CDR3 DNA is TGTGCCAGCAGCTTTGGGGGGGCCGAGCAGTACTTC. V is TRBV7-2 and J is TRBJ2-7; a weak D match, TRBD2 (7 bases). The CDR3 runs 12 residues. CDR1 is SGHTA, CDR2 FQGNSA, per germline. The V end lost 3 bases, the J end lost 6 bases, and 9 bases lay between the germline ends.

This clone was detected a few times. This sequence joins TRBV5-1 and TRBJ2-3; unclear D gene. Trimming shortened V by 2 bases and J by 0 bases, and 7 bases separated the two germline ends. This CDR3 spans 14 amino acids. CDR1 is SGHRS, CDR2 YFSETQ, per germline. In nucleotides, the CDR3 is TGCGCCAGCAGCTTTATCCCCAGCACAGATACGCAGTATTTT. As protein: CASSFIPSTDTQYF.

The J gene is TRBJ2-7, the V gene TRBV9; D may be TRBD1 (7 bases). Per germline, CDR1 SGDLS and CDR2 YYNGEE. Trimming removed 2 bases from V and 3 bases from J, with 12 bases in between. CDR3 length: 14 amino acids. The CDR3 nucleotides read TGTGCCAGCAGCGTCCAGGGGGACTTCTACGAGCAGTACTTC. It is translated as CASSVQGDFYEQYF.

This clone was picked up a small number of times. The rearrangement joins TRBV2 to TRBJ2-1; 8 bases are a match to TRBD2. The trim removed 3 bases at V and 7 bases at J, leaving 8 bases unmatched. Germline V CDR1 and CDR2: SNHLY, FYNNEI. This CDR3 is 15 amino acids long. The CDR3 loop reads CASSDLGLEVNEQFF. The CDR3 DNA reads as TGTGCCAGCAGTGACCTGGGACTAGAGGTGAATGAGCAGTTCTTC. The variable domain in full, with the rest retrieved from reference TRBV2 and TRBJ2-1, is EPEVTQTPSHQVTQMGQEVILRCVPISNHLYFYWYRQILGQKVEFLVSFYNNEISEKSEIFDDQFSVERPDGSNFTLKIRSTKLEDSAMYFCASSDLGLEVNEQFFGPGTRLTVL.

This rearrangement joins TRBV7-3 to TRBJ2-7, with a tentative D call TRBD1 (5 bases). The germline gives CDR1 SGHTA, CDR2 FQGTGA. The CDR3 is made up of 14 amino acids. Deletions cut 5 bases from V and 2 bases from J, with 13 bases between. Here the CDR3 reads CASSPGQGPYEQYF. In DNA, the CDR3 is TGTGCCAGCAGCCCCGGTCAGGGCCCCTACGAGCAGTACTTC.

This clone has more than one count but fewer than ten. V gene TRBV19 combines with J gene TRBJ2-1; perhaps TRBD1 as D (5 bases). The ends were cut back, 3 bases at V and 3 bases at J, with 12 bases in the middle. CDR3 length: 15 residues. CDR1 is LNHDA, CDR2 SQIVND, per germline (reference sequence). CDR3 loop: CASSILQGRYNEQFF. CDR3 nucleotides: TGTGCCAGTAGTATTCTCCAGGGCCGCTACAATGAGCAGTTCTTC. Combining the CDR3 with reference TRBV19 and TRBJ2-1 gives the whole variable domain DGGITQSPKYLFRKEGQNVTLSCEQNLNHDAMYWYRQDPGQGLRLIYYSQIVNDFQKGDIAEGYSVSREKKESFPLTVTSAQKNPTAFYLCASSILQGRYNEQFFGPGTRLTVL.

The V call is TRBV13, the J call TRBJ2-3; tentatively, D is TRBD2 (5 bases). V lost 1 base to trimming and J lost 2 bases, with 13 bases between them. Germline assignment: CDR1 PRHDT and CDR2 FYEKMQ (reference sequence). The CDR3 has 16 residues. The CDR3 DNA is TGTGCCAGCAGCTTAGCGGTTGGGCTAGCCACAGATACGCAGTATTTT. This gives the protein CASSLAVGLATDTQYF.

This CDR3 reads CASTGVSNQPQHF. The CDR3 bases are TGTGCCAGCACGGGGGTGAGCAATCAGCCCCAGCATTTT. V usage is TRBV28 and J usage is TRBJ1-5, with D maybe TRBD1 (5 bases). This CDR3 contains 13 residues. V was shortened by 7 bases and J by 1 base, with 8 bases between the two germline ends. The germline V gene has CDR1 MDHEN and CDR2 SYDVKM.

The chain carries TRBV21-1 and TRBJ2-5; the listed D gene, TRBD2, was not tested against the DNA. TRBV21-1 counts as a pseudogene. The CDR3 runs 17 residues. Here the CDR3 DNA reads TGTGCCAGCAGCAAACTCGCTAGCGGGAGGGCCAAGGAGACCCAGTACTTC. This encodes CASSKLASGRAKETQYF.

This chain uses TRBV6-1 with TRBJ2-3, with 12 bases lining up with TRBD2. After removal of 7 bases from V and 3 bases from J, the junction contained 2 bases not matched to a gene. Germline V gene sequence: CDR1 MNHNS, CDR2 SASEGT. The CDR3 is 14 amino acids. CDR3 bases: TGTGCCAGCACGACTAGCGGGAGTACAGATACGCAGTATTTT. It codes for CASTTSGSTDTQYF.

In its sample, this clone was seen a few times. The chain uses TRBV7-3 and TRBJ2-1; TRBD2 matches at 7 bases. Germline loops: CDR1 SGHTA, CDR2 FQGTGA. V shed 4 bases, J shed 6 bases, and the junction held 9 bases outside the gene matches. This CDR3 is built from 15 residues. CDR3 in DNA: TGTGCCAGCAGCTCCGTGGCGGGAGCTCGCAATGAGCAGTTCTTC. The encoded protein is CASSSVAGARNEQFF.

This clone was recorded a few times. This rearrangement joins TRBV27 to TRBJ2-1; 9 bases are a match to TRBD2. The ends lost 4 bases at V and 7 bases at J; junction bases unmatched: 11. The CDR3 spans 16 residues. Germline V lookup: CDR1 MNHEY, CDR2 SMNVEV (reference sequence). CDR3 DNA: TGTGCCAGCAGTTCCGCTAGCGGGATGGGGGGGAATGAGCAGTTCTTC. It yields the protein CASSSASGMGGNEQFF.

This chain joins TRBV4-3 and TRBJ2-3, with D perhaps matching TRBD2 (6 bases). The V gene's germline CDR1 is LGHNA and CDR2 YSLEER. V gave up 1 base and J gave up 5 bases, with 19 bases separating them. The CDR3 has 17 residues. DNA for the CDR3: TGCGCCAGCAGCCAAGGGGAGGCTAGGAACACACAAGATACGCAGTATTTT. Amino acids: CASSQGEARNTQDTQYF.

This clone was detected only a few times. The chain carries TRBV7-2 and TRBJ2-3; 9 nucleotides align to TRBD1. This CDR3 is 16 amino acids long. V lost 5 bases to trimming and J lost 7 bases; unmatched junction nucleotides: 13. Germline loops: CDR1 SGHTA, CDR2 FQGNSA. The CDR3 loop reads CASSQEGTGNWYTQYF. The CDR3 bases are TGTGCCAGCAGCCAAGAAGGGACAGGGAATTGGTATACGCAGTATTTT.